A selection of T cell receptor beta chains follows, all from one sample in a study of beta chain features in type 1 diabetes. Clones were read by immunoSEQ multiplex PCR, and TCRdb kept only the in-frame ones, dropping some. The sample lists hundreds of thousands of clones; 15% were seen once. The sample comprised naive CD4+ T cells from blood. Every receptor here comes from a man between 18 and 35 years old with type 1 diabetes. Both conserved end residues are part of each CDR3. Each record gives: clone size, D gene, J gene, V gene, CDR3 DNA, CDR3 protein. The D gene is left open where the match is weak. Expanded clones are given a class, and other clones once, few, many or no size at all.

abundance: few; d_gene: TRBD1; j_gene: TRBJ2-5; v_gene: TRBV30; CDR3nt: TGTGCCTGGGGTTCAGGGACAGCGTACCAAGAGACCCAGTACTTC; CDR3aa: CAWGSGTAYQETQYF
abundance: -; d_gene: -; j_gene: TRBJ2-1; v_gene: TRBV15; CDR3nt: TGTGCCACCAGCAGAGTATCCAGCAATGAGCAGTTCTTC; CDR3aa: CATSRVSSNEQFF
abundance: -; d_gene: -; j_gene: TRBJ2-5; v_gene: TRBV9; CDR3nt: TGTGCCAGCAGCCTACGTTTTCAAGAGACCCAGTACTTC; CDR3aa: CASSLRFQETQYF
abundance: few; d_gene: -; j_gene: TRBJ2-1; v_gene: TRBV5-6; CDR3nt: TGTGCCAGCGGCCATCCCCGGGGGTTCTCCTACAATGAGCAGTTCTTC; CDR3aa: CASGHPRGFSYNEQFF
abundance: few; d_gene: -; j_gene: TRBJ1-5; v_gene: TRBV19; CDR3nt: TGTGCCAGTAGTGTGGGGCCGGGACAACGACTGGCGTCTCAGCCCCAGCATTTT; CDR3aa: CASSVGPGQRLASQPQHF
abundance: few; d_gene: -; j_gene: TRBJ1-1; v_gene: TRBV30; CDR3nt: TGTGCCTGTTGGAGGGCCACTGAAGCTTTCTTT; CDR3aa: CACWRATEAFF
abundance: few; d_gene: TRBD1; j_gene: TRBJ1-2; v_gene: TRBV9; CDR3nt: TGTGCCAGCAGCGCACGCAGACAGGGCTCTAACTATGGCTACACCTTC; CDR3aa: CASSARRQGSNYGYTF
abundance: -; d_gene: -; j_gene: TRBJ2-3; v_gene: TRBV5-1; CDR3nt: TGCGCCAGCAGCCCCAACCTGGGCTTTCTAGATACGCAGTATTTT; CDR3aa: CASSPNLGFLDTQYF
abundance: few; d_gene: TRBD2; j_gene: TRBJ2-1; v_gene: TRBV5-5; CDR3nt: TGTGCCAGCAGCTTGGGTGGCGGGGGGGCTCCCAATGAGCAGTTCTTC; CDR3aa: CASSLGGGGAPNEQFF
abundance: -; d_gene: TRBD1; j_gene: TRBJ2-5; v_gene: TRBV28; CDR3nt: TGTGCCAGCAGTTTTATTCAGGGGGTCCAAGAGACCCAGTACTTC; CDR3aa: CASSFIQGVQETQYF
abundance: -; d_gene: TRBD1; j_gene: TRBJ2-1; v_gene: TRBV2; CDR3nt: TGTGCCAGCAGTGAACAGGGGGCTGGTTATGAGCAGTTCTTC; CDR3aa: CASSEQGAGYEQFF
abundance: few; d_gene: TRBD1; j_gene: TRBJ2-2; v_gene: TRBV7-9; CDR3nt: TGTGCCACATGGCAGGGGGCCGGGGAGCTGTTTTTT; CDR3aa: CATWQGAGELFF
abundance: few; d_gene: -; j_gene: TRBJ2-1; v_gene: TRBV9; CDR3nt: TGTGCCAGCAGCGCCGGCCAGGGCGTACTCTGGGAGCAGTTCTTC; CDR3aa: CASSAGQGVLWEQFF
abundance: -; d_gene: TRBD2; j_gene: TRBJ2-1; v_gene: TRBV7-2; CDR3nt: TGTGCCAGCAGCTCACAAGCGGGGGGCTTGGGCAATGAGCAGTTCTTC; CDR3aa: CASSSQAGGLGNEQFF
abundance: few; d_gene: TRBD1; j_gene: TRBJ1-1; v_gene: TRBV29-1; CDR3nt: TGCAGCGTCTTCGGACAGGGGGCTGTGGGAGCTTTCTTT; CDR3aa: CSVFGQGAVGAFF
abundance: few; d_gene: -; j_gene: TRBJ1-5; v_gene: TRBV15; CDR3nt: TGTGCCACGAAGGATATGGCGGTCGGTAATCAGCCCCAGCATTTT; CDR3aa: CATKDMAVGNQPQHF
abundance: few; d_gene: TRBD1; j_gene: TRBJ2-7; v_gene: TRBV11-2; CDR3nt: TGTGCCAGCAGCCTCGGGACAGGATCCGCCTACGAGCAGTACTTC; CDR3aa: CASSLGTGSAYEQYF
abundance: few; d_gene: -; j_gene: TRBJ2-3; v_gene: TRBV21-1; CDR3nt: TGTGCCAGCCTACTAGCGGGGGGCACAGATACGCAGTATTTT; CDR3aa: CASLLAGGTDTQYF
abundance: few; d_gene: -; j_gene: TRBJ1-2; v_gene: TRBV29-1; CDR3nt: TGCAGCATCGATACAGGGATCTATGGCTACACCTTC; CDR3aa: CSIDTGIYGYTF
abundance: few; d_gene: TRBD1; j_gene: TRBJ2-7; v_gene: TRBV30; CDR3nt: TGTGCCTGGAGGGAACAGGGGTACGAGCAGTACTTC; CDR3aa: CAWREQGYEQYF
abundance: -; d_gene: TRBD2; j_gene: TRBJ2-2; v_gene: TRBV9; CDR3nt: TGTGCCAGCAGCGGGACTAGCGGGGGGCGGACCGGGGAGCTGTTTTTT; CDR3aa: CASSGTSGGRTGELFF
abundance: -; d_gene: -; j_gene: TRBJ2-1; v_gene: TRBV6-6; CDR3nt: TGTGCCAGCAGTTATAACAGTGAGCAGTTCTTC; CDR3aa: CASSYNSEQFF
abundance: -; d_gene: TRBD2; j_gene: TRBJ2-7; v_gene: TRBV7-9; CDR3nt: TGTGCCAGCAGCTCGAGGACTAGCGGGAGCCACGAGCAGTACTTC; CDR3aa: CASSSRTSGSHEQYF
abundance: -; d_gene: TRBD1; j_gene: TRBJ1-1; v_gene: TRBV18; CDR3nt: TGTGCCAGCTCACGACAGGGGGGGCTCGGGAACACTGAAGCTTTCTTT; CDR3aa: CASSRQGGLGNTEAFF
abundance: few; d_gene: TRBD2; j_gene: TRBJ2-1; v_gene: TRBV7-2; CDR3nt: TGTGCCAGCAGCTTAGTTCCGGGAGGCTCCTACAATGAGCAGTTCTTC; CDR3aa: CASSLVPGGSYNEQFF
abundance: -; d_gene: -; j_gene: TRBJ1-5; v_gene: TRBV4-3; CDR3nt: TGCGCCAGCAGCCAAGGGTTTGGCAGGGATAGCAATCAGCCCCAGCATTTT; CDR3aa: CASSQGFGRDSNQPQHF
abundance: once; d_gene: TRBD2; j_gene: TRBJ2-1; v_gene: TRBV28; CDR3nt: TGTGCCAGCAGTTTGCGACTAGCGGTTTTTAGTGAGCAGTTCTTC; CDR3aa: CASSLRLAVFSEQFF
abundance: few; d_gene: TRBD1; j_gene: TRBJ1-6; v_gene: TRBV5-1; CDR3nt: TGCGCCAGCAGCCCAGGACCAGGGGGCTTGTATAATTCACCCCTCCACTTT; CDR3aa: CASSPGPGGLYNSPLHF